These 24 T cell receptor beta chains came from one sample sequenced in a study of blood T cell repertoires in COVID-19. Only in-frame clones appear in the TCRdb table, and some are missing; sequencing was by immunoSEQ multiplex PCR. This sample has roughly 140,000 clones, with 76% found just once. The sequencing input was peripheral blood. Every receptor here comes from a woman older than 75 with acute or convalescent COVID-19.

This clone has a handful of counts. This chain uses TRBV6-1 with TRBJ1-5, with D unclear. The CDR3 spans 15 residues. V dropped 2 bases and J dropped 2 bases, with 10 bases sitting between them. Germline CDR1 MNHNS, CDR2 SASEGT. The DNA for the CDR3 is TGTGCCAGCAGTGAATCTTACAGCCGCAATCAGCCCCAGCATTTT. The encoded protein is CASSESYSRNQPQHF.

The rearrangement links TRBV7-8 to TRBJ1-5; possible D gene TRBD1, 6 bases. The germline V and J ends were trimmed by 8 bases and 3 bases, with 11 bases remaining between them. Germline CDR1 reads SGHVS; CDR2 reads FQNEAQ. This CDR3 region has 13 residues. CDR3 region: CASSRGSNQPQHF. The CDR3 nucleotides read TGTGCCAGCTCCAGGGGTTCCAATCAGCCCCAGCATTTT.

The chain combines TRBV7-2 with TRBJ2-3; 11 nucleotides line up with TRBD2. CDR1 is SGHTA, CDR2 FQGNSA, per germline. The V and J ends lost 4 bases and 2 bases, in that order; junction bases with no gene match: 8. CDR3 length equals 17 residues. The CDR3 is CASSSRLAGYYTDTQYF. CDR3 nucleotide sequence: TGTGCCAGCAGCTCCCGACTAGCGGGATACTACACAGATACGCAGTATTTT.

The chain uses TRBV6-5 and TRBJ2-3; 8 positions agree with TRBD1. Germline V CDR1 and CDR2: MNHEY, SVGAGI. The J segment lost 5 bases and the V segment lost 7 bases, leaving 5 bases of the junction unmatched. The CDR3 is 13 amino acids. The CDR3 bases are TGTGCCAGCACCTCAGGACAGGGAGATACGCAGTATTTT. It specifies CASTSGQGDTQYF.

This clone was seen a handful of times. This chain connects TRBV7-9 to TRBJ2-2; possible D gene TRBD2, 6 bases. CDR1 and CDR2 (germline): SEHNR, FQNEAQ (reference sequence). V was cut by 5 bases and J by 4 bases, with 14 bases left in between. The CDR3 totals 15 residues. The CDR3 bases are TGTGCCAGCAGCCTTACGCGGGGCCTCACCGGGGAGCTGTTTTTT. As protein: CASSLTRGLTGELFF.

The genes are TRBV12-5 and TRBJ2-1, with a weak D call TRBD1 (6 bases). V shed 3 bases and J shed 0 bases, with 9 bases lying between them. The CDR3 spans 15 residues. From germline, CDR1 is LGHNT and CDR2 FRNRAP. Here the CDR3 reads CASGFGDTSYNEQFF. Here the CDR3 DNA reads TGTGCTAGTGGTTTCGGGGACACCTCCTACAATGAGCAGTTCTTC.

This chain joins TRBV2 and TRBJ1-2; 7 positions match TRBD1. Per germline, CDR1 SNHLY and CDR2 FYNNEI. V trimming: 2 bases; J trimming: 12 bases; junction bases outside the gene matches: 12. The CDR3 is 14 amino acids. CDR3 nucleotides: TGTGCCAGCAGTGAAACTGTTGGTGACAGGGTGCACACCTTC. Translation gives CASSETVGDRVHTF.

The chain has TRBV19 and TRBJ2-2, with D tentatively TRBD1 (6 bases). Germline V gives CDR1 LNHDA, CDR2 SQIVND (reference sequence). The V and J ends lost 4 bases and 6 bases respectively, with 12 bases between them. The CDR3 runs to 14 residues. The CDR3 DNA reads as TGTGCCAGTAGTAAAAGGGGGAATCCCGGGGAGCTGTTTTTT. Amino acid sequence: CASSKRGNPGELFF.

CDR3 residues: CATASQPDIEQYF. CDR3 nucleotide sequence: TGTGCCACCGCTTCCCAACCGGACATCGAGCAGTACTTC. The genes are TRBV18 and TRBJ2-7; TRBD1 is a possible D gene (5 bases). Trimming left V 10 bases short and J 6 bases short, with 19 bases between. Per germline, CDR1 KGHSH and CDR2 LQKENI. The CDR3 is made up of 13 amino acids.

This clone showed up just once. V and J are TRBV24-1 and TRBJ2-3; 12 bases fit TRBD2. V was pared by 5 bases and J by 4 bases, with 12 bases of the junction left unmatched. CDR1 and CDR2 (germline): KGHDR, SFDVKD. The CDR3 is made up of 18 amino acids. CDR3 loop: CATSASSGGAFRADTQYF. The CDR3 DNA is TGTGCCACCAGTGCGTCTAGCGGGGGGGCATTTAGGGCAGATACGCAGTATTTT.

Only a few counts were recorded for this clone. The rearrangement uses TRBV7-2 and TRBJ1-6; D gene unclear. Trimming took off 0 bases at V and 4 bases at J, with 4 bases between the two ends. Germline CDR1 SGHTA, CDR2 FQGNSA. This CDR3 is built from 14 residues. CDR3 in DNA: TGTGCCAGCAGCTTAGCACAGTATAATTCACCCCTCCACTTT. Translation: CASSLAQYNSPLHF.

CDR3 region: CSVLIRDSRYF. In DNA form, the CDR3 reads TGCAGCGTTCTGATCCGGGACTCGAGGTACTTC. The rearrangement joins TRBV29-1 to TRBJ2-5; D is possibly TRBD2 (6 bases). The CDR3 contains 11 residues. V lost 5 bases to trimming and J lost 13 bases, with 17 bases between them. Germline-derived CDR1 and CDR2 are SQVTM and ANQGSEA.

The V and J genes are TRBV7-2 and TRBJ1-6, with D uncertain. The ends were cut back, 0 bases at V and 10 bases at J, with 31 bases in the middle. The CDR3 spans 21 residues. Looked up from germline, CDR1 is SGHTA and CDR2 is FQGNSA. The CDR3 here is CASSLASGGQVKVSGGSPLHF. In DNA form, the CDR3 reads TGTGCCAGCAGCTTAGCCTCCGGTGGGCAGGTGAAGGTTTCGGGAGGCTCACCCCTCCACTTT.

The sample holds a few counts of this clone. The gene calls are TRBV9 and TRBJ2-7, with 10 positions matching TRBD2. The CDR3 has 16 amino acids. In germline, CDR1 is SGDLS, CDR2 YYNGEE. Unmatched junction bases numbered 7, after V lost 0 bases and J lost 4 bases. As DNA, the CDR3 is TGTGCCAGCAGCGTAGTTTTAACTAGCGGGAAGTACGAGCAGTACTTC. This codes for CASSVVLTSGKYEQYF.

J is TRBJ2-1 and V is TRBV6-1; TRBD2 matches 7 bases. The trim removed 2 bases at V and 2 bases at J, leaving 3 bases unmatched. Germline V gene lookup returns CDR1 MNHNS and CDR2 SASEGT. This CDR3 spans 15 amino acids. The CDR3 sequence is CASSELREPYNEQFF. CDR3 nucleotide sequence: TGTGCCAGCAGTGAATTGCGGGAGCCCTACAATGAGCAGTTCTTC.

The rearrangement joins TRBV19 to TRBJ1-5, with D perhaps matching TRBD1 (5 bases). In germline, CDR1 is LNHDA, CDR2 SQIVND (reference sequence). The CDR3 sequence is 12 residues long. The CDR3 coding sequence is TGTGCGGGGGGTTCTTTTAATCAGCCCCAGCATTTT. Its protein is CAGGSFNQPQHF. Full variable domain (remainder filled in from reference TRBV19 and TRBJ1-5): DGGITQSPKYLFRKEGQNVTLSCEQNLNHDAMYWYRQDPGQGLRLIYYSQIVNDFQKGDIAEGYSVSREKKESFPLTVTSAQKNPTAFYLCAGGSFNQPQHFGDGTRLSIL.

The chain links TRBV19 to TRBJ2-7, with 7 nucleotides matching TRBD1. The germline V gene encodes CDR1 LNHDA and CDR2 SQIVND (reference sequence). V gave up 4 bases and J gave up 4 bases; unmatched junction bases: 7. The CDR3 consists of 14 residues. CDR3 in DNA: TGTGCCAGTAGTAGAAACAGGGGATCTTACGAGCAGTACTTC. It encodes CASSRNRGSYEQYF.

The chain is built from TRBV9 and TRBJ1-4; D is possibly TRBD1 (6 bases). V lost 0 bases and J 4 bases, leaving 10 bases between the germline ends. The CDR3 is 15 amino acids. CDR1 is SGDLS and CDR2 is YYNGEE in the germline V gene. The DNA for the CDR3 is TGTGCCAGCAGCGTAGGGACAGAACTTAATGAAAAACTGTTTTTT. Its translation is CASSVGTELNEKLFF.

This sequence joins TRBV14 and TRBJ2-1, with 7 bases matching TRBD2. The CDR3 runs 19 residues. Trimming removed 4 bases from V and 0 bases from J; junction bases left unmatched: 15. Looked up from germline, CDR1 is SGHDN and CDR2 is FVKESK. The CDR3: CASSPEGLHSKSSYNEQFF. The CDR3 nucleotides are TGTGCCAGCAGCCCCGAGGGACTACACAGTAAGAGCTCCTACAATGAGCAGTTCTTC.

This rearrangement joins TRBV30 to TRBJ1-5; 10 nucleotides align to TRBD1. There are 17 residues in the CDR3. The ends lost 1 base at V and 5 bases at J; junction bases unmatched: 11. Germline lookup yields CDR1 GTSNPN and CDR2 SVGIG (reference sequence). DNA of the CDR3: TGTGCCTGGAGTGAGAAGACAGGGGGCGTTACGGATCAGCCCCAGCATTTT. Its protein is CAWSEKTGGVTDQPQHF.

The chain links TRBV4-2 to TRBJ1-2; D not certain. The CDR3 length is 16 residues. Trimming took off 0 bases at V and 1 base at J, with 12 bases between the two ends. The V gene's germline CDR1 is LGHNA and CDR2 YNFKEQ. The CDR3, as DNA: TGTGCCAGCAGCCAAGATCATGCAAGAGATAACTATGGCTACACCTTC. Protein sequence: CASSQDHARDNYGYTF.

This sequence joins TRBV5-1 and TRBJ2-2; TRBD1 might be the D (6 bases). The CDR3 has 19 amino acids. Trimming took 0 bases from V and 0 from J, leaving 18 bases between them. Germline V gives CDR1 SGHRS, CDR2 YFSETQ. The DNA for the CDR3 is TGCGCCAGCAGCTTGGCGTACACAGGGACAACCACGAACACCGGGGAGCTGTTTTTT. As protein: CASSLAYTGTTTNTGELFF.

In the case of this clone: A much larger clone is a single base away; this may be a read error. The chain couples TRBV7-3 to TRBJ1-1; weak D call: TRBD1 (5 bases). The V end lost 5 bases, the J end lost 1 base, and 8 bases lay between the germline ends. Germline CDR1 is SGHTA and CDR2 is FQGTGA. CDR3 length: 13 residues. CDR3 in DNA: TGTGCCAGCAGCCAACAGGAGAACACTGAAGCTTTCTTT. It codes for CASSQQENTEAFF. The full variable domain, completed using reference TRBV7-3 and TRBJ1-1, is GAGVSQTPSNKVTEKGKYVELRCDPISGHTALYWYRQSLGQGPEFLIYFQGTGAADDSGLPNDRFFAVRPEGSVSTLKIQRTERGDSAVYLCASSQQENTEAFFGQGTRLTVV.

The gene calls are TRBV18 and TRBJ2-7; TRBD1 matches at 10 bases. The J segment lost 2 bases and the V segment lost 2 bases, leaving 3 bases of the junction unmatched. From germline, CDR1 is KGHSH and CDR2 LQKENI. The CDR3 covers 15 residues. The CDR3 reads CASSPSGQGTYEQYF. The CDR3 nucleotides read TGTGCCAGCTCACCATCGGGACAGGGGACCTACGAGCAGTACTTC.